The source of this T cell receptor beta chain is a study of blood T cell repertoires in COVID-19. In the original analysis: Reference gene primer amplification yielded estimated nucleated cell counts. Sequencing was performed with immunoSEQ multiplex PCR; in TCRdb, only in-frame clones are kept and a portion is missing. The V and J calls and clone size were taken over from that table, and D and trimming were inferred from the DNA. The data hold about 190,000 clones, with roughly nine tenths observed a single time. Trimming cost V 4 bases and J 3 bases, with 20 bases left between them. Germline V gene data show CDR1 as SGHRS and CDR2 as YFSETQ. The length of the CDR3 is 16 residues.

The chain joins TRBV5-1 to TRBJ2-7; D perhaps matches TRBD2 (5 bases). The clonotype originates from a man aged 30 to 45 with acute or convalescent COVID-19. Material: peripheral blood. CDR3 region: CASSPFIQNGIYEQYF. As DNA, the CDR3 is TGCGCCAGCAGCCCCTTTATTCAAAACGGGATCTACGAGCAGTACTTC.